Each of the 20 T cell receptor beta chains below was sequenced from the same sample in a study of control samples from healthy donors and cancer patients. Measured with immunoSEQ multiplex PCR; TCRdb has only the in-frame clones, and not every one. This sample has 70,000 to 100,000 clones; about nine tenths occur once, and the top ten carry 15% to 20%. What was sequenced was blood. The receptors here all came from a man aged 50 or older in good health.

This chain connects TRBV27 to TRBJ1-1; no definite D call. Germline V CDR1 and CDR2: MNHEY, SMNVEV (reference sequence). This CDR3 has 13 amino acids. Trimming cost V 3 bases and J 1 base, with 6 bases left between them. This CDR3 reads CASSFRRNTEAFF. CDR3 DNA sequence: TGTGCCAGCAGTTTTCGGCGGAACACTGAAGCTTTCTTT.

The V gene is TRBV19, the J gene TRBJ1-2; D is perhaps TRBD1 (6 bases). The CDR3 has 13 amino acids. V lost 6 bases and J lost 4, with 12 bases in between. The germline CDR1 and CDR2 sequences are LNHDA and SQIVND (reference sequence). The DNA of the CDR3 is TGTGCCAGTAGGCGACAGGCCACCTATGGCTACACCTTC. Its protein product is CASRRQATYGYTF.

CDR3 region: CASSISGRENTGELFF. CDR3 sequence (DNA): TGTGCCAGTAGTATTTCGGGGAGGGAGAACACCGGGGAGCTGTTTTTT. The chain couples TRBV19 to TRBJ2-2, with 7 nucleotides matching TRBD2. This CDR3 is 16 amino acids long. CDR1 and CDR2 (germline): LNHDA, SQIVND (reference sequence). The J segment lost 1 base and the V segment lost 3 bases, leaving 5 bases of the junction unmatched.

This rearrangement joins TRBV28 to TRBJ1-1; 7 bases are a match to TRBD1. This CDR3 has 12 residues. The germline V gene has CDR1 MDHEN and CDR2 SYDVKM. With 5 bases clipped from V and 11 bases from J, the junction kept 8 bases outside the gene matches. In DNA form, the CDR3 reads TGTGCCAGCAGTCCCCCACAGGGGATGGCTTTCTTT. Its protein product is CASSPPQGMAFF.

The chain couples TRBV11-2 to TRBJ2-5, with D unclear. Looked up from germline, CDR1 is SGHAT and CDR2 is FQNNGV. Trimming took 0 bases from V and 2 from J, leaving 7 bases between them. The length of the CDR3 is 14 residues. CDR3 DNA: TGTGCCAGCAGCTTAGACAGGCAACAAGAGACCCAGTACTTC. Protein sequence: CASSLDRQQETQYF.

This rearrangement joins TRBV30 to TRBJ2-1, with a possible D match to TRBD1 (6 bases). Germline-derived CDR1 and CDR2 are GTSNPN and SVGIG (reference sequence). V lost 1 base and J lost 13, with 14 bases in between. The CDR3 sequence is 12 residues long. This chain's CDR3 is CAWSAGDKSQFF. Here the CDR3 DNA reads TGTGCCTGGAGTGCCGGGGACAAAAGCCAGTTCTTC.

CDR3 protein: CASSQGQGLGSPLHF. For the CDR3, the DNA is TGTGCCAGCAGTCAGGGACAGGGGTTGGGGTCACCCCTCCACTTT. This chain joins TRBV27 and TRBJ1-6; TRBD1 matches 10 bases. Unmatched junction bases numbered 8, after V lost 5 bases and J lost 10 bases. Germline V CDR1 and CDR2: MNHEY, SMNVEV (reference sequence). CDR3 length: 15 amino acids.

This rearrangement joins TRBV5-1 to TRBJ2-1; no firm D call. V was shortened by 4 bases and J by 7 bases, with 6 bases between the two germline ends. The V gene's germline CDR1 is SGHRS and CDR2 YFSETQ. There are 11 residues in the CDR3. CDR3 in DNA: TGCGCCAGCAGCCCCTCAAATGAGCAGTTCTTC. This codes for CASSPSNEQFF.

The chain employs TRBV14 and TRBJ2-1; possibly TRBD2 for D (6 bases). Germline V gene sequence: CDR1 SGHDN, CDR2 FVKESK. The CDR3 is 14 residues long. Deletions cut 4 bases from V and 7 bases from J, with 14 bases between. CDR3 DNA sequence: TGTGCCAGCAGCCTCGGGACTGGATGGAATGAGCAGTTCTTC. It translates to CASSLGTGWNEQFF.

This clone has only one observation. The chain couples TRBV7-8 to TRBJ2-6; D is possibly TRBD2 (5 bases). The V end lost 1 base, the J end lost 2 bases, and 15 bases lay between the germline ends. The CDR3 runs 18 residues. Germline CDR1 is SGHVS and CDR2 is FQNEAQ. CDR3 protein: CASSLGIPPGTGANVLTF. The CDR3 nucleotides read TGTGCCAGCAGCTTAGGAATACCCCCGGGGACTGGGGCCAACGTCCTGACTTTC.

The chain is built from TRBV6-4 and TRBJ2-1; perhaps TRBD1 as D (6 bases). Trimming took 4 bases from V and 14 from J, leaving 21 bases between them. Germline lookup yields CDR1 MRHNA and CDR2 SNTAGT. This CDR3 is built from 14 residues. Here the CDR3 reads CASSVDFTTGSEFF. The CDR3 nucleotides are TGTGCCAGCAGTGTCGACTTTACTACAGGGTCGGAGTTCTTC.

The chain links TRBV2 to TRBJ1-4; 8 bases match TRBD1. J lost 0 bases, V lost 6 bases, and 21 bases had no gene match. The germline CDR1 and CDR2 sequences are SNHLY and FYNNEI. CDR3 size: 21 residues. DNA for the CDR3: TGTGCCAGCAGCCCCGGTATTGGGACAGGAGGAAACTATGCAACTAATGAAAAACTGTTTTTT. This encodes CASSPGIGTGGNYATNEKLFF.

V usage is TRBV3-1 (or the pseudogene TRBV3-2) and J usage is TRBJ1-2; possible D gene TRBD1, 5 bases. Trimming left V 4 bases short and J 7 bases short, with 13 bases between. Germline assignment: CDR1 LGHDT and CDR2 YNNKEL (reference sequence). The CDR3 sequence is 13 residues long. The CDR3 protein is CASSLPGKGGYTF. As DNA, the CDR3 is TGTGCCAGCAGCCTACCAGGGAAGGGTGGCTACACCTTC.

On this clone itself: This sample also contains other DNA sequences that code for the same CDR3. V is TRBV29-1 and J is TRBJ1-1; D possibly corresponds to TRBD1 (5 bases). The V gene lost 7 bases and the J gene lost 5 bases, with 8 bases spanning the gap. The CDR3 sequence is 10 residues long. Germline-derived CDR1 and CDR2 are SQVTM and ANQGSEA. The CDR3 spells CSGEGTEAFF. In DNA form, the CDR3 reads TGCAGCGGGGAGGGGACTGAAGCTTTCTTT.

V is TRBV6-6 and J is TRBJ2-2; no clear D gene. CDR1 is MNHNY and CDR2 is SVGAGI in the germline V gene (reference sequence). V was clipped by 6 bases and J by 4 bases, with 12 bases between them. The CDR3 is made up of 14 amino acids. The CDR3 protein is CASSYDGRTGELFF. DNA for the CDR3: TGTGCCAGCAGCTACGACGGTCGCACCGGGGAGCTGTTTTTT.

CDR3 amino acids: CASKGRGLSTSTQYF. Written as DNA, the CDR3 is TGTGCCAGTAAGGGGAGGGGACTGAGCACATCGACGCAGTATTTT. The J gene is TRBJ2-3, the V gene TRBV19; 7 bases line up with TRBD2. The CDR3 loop spans 15 amino acids. CDR1 and CDR2 from the germline V gene are LNHDA and SQIVND (reference sequence). Unmatched junction bases numbered 16, after V lost 7 bases and J lost 9 bases.

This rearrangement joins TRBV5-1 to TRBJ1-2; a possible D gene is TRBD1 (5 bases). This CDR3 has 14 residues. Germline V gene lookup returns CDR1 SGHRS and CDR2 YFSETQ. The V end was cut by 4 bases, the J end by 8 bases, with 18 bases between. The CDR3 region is CASSLFDRREGYTF. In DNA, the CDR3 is TGCGCCAGCAGCCTATTCGACAGACGAGAGGGCTACACCTTC.

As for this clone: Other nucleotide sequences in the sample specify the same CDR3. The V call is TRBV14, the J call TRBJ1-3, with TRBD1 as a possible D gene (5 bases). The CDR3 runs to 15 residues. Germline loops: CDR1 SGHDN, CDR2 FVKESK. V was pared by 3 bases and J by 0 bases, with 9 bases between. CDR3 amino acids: CASSHRGGSGNTIYF. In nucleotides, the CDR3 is TGTGCCAGCAGCCACCGGGGGGGCTCTGGAAACACCATATATTTT.

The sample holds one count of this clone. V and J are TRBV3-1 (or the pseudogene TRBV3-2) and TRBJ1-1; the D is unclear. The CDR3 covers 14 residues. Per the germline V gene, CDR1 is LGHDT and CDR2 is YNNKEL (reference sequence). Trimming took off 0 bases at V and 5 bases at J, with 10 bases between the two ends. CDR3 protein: CASSQDWGGTEAFF. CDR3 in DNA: TGTGCCAGCAGCCAAGACTGGGGAGGGACTGAAGCTTTCTTT.

For the CDR3, the DNA is TGTGCCAGCAGCTTCCCGACCGGGGAGCTGTTTTTT. This codes for CASSFPTGELFF. The chain recombines TRBV7-9 with TRBJ2-2, with D unresolved. V gave up 3 bases and J gave up 5 bases, with 4 bases separating them. CDR1 is SEHNR, CDR2 FQNEAQ, per germline (reference sequence). The CDR3 contains 12 residues.